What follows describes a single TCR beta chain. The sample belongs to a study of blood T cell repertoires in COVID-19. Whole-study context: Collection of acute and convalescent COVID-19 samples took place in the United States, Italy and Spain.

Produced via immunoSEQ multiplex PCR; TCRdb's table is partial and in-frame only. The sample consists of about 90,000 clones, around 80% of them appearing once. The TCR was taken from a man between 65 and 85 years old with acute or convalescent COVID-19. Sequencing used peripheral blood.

CDR3 in amino acids: CATSRTDRGRDTEAFF. CDR3 coding DNA: TGTGCCACCAGCAGAACCGACAGGGGGCGCGACACTGAAGCTTTCTTT. The V and J genes are TRBV15 and TRBJ1-1, with 10 positions matching TRBD1. V trimming: 2 bases; J trimming: 3 bases; junction bases outside the gene matches: 6. Germline lookup yields CDR1 LNHNV and CDR2 YYDKDF (reference sequence). This CDR3 comprises 16 residues.